What follows is one T cell receptor (beta chain) and its context. No antigen is known for it. No qualities accompany the bases; no much larger clone lies one base away. The CDR3 sequence holds 11 residues, the cysteine and phenylalanine included. Just the 33-base CDR3 DNA is kept, in frame starting at base 1. V gives up 3 bases and J gives up 2 bases, and the segment between their germline ends measures 5 bases. CDR1 and CDR2 are drawn from the germline V gene (reference sequence): GTSNPN, SVGIG. The CDR3 regions of human TCRbeta chains were subjected to immunosequencing. In the paper's pipeline: TCRs in the repertoires were matched against a reference library of SARS-CoV-2-specific TCRs that had been generated with the MIRA antigen-specificity platform. Breadth was defined as the fraction of unique TCRs that were SARS-CoV-2-associated, and depth was defined as the fraction of total T cells that were SARS-CoV-2-associated. Using the MIRA data, each spike-specific TCR was assigned both to the spike region to which the TCR was reactive and to a CD4 or CD8 class. Log10-transformed breadth and depth values were compared by one-way ANOVA with Sidak's multiple comparisons tests. In its TCRdb copy, this immuneACCESS table keeps in-frame sequences only and misses some clones. Where compared with another copy, unresolved V genes explain less than half of these, and the others have no known cause. D and trimming come from the DNA, and the V and J calls and clone size come from that table. The sample table contains approximately 150,000 clones; only one count was recorded for 90% to 95% of them. Under 2.5% of the sample is held by the ten biggest clonotypes.

The record originates from a study of T cell responses to AZD1222 COVID-19 vaccine (dated by TCRdb to about 2021). In the study overall: Because spike-specific TCR depth and breadth did not differ between the two schedules, AZD1222 recipients who got a second dose at roughly 4 weeks were pooled with those who got a second dose at roughly 12 weeks. Enrollment into the trials was organized by age into subgroups of 18-55, 56-69 and 70-plus years, and those subgroups contained roughly 140, 27 and 60 TCR-sequenced participants, respectively. TCR sequencing was performed for roughly 240 trial participants, of whom roughly 200 were given two doses of AZD1222 and around 25 were given two doses of MenACWY control vaccine. Findings and caveats that apply to the study as a whole: Nearly half of unique spike-specific TCRs reportedly recognized epitopes outside regions mutated in the B.1.351 and B.1.1.7 variants. A significant rise in spike-specific TCR breadth and depth was observed after two AZD1222 doses relative to day 0 and relative to MenACWY recipients. No day 14 peak-response samples were available, so repertoires were characterized only after the peak T cell response. Only six or seven AZD1222 recipients were SARS-CoV-2 seropositive at baseline, limiting conclusions about previously exposed vaccinees. In the small 56-69-year group, the increase in depth fell short of significance, most likely because of low power. Vaccine-associated CD4 TCRs spanned the whole spike protein, with dominant responses in regions 160-218 and 743-854. Participants were mostly white British, with more females than males. The authors suggested clonal diversity may have been underestimated.

The time point label on this specimen signifies: baseline before first vaccination. Vaccinee samples were obtained from the UK trials COV001 and COV002, which included a single-blind randomized controlled phase 2/3 trial of AZD1222 (ChAdOx1 nCoV-19) in healthy adults. For TCRbeta chain sequencing, PBMC samples from trial participants were taken at day 0 and at day 28 after the second dose. This clonotype was obtained from an adult in good health. The rearrangement combines TRBV30 with TRBJ2-7, with the D gene not confidently named. Sample: peripheral blood, taken on day 0 of AZD1222 vaccination. The CDR3 region reads CAWRDAYEQYF. The nucleotides are TGTGCCTGGAGGGACGCCTACGAGCAGTACTTC.